One and the same sample provided the 19 T cell receptor beta chains below, sequenced in a study of T cells after yellow fever vaccination. TCRdb reanalysed the 5' RACE reads using MiXCR and keeps one entry per CDR3 protein. The sample consists of around 100,000 distinct CDR3 sequences, 7.5% to 9.5% of them appearing once. The material was CD8+ T cells sorted from PBMCs, obtained 45 days after the yellow fever booster vaccination. The receptors originated from a man younger than 40 who received the YFV17D yellow fever vaccine.

Comment on this clonotype: An end of the junction does not agree with germline; a read error may underlie this. The V gene is TRBV4-2, the J gene TRBJ2-1, with D possibly TRBD2 on 5 matching bases. This CDR3 contains 17 residues. Germline CDR1 is LGHNA and CDR2 is YNFKEQ. This CDR3 is CAGSQEGLLAPYNEQFF. CDR3 DNA: TGTGCCGGCAGCCAAGAAGGACTCCTCGCCCCCTACAATGAGCAGTTCTTC.

This clonotype was picked up many times. The V call is TRBV5-1, the J call TRBJ1-2; 7 bases match TRBD1. After removal of 4 bases from V and 5 bases from J, the junction contained 8 bases not matched to a gene. The CDR3 is 14 residues long. Germline-derived CDR1 and CDR2 are SGHRS and YFSETQ. The CDR3 protein is CASSIAGTAYGYTF. CDR3 in DNA: TGCGCCAGCAGCATAGCCGGGACAGCTTATGGCTACACCTTC. Filled out from reference TRBV5-1 and TRBJ1-2, the complete variable domain reads KAGVTQTPRYLIKTRGQQVTLSCSPISGHRSVSWYQQTPGQGLQFLFEYFSETQRNKGNFPGRFSGRQFSNSRSEMNVSTLELGDSALYLCASSIAGTAYGYTFGSGTRLTVV.

Ten or more counts support this clonotype. CDR3: CASSLTGTNNEQFF. Here the CDR3 DNA reads TGTGCCAGCAGCTTAACGGGGACGAACAATGAGCAGTTCTTC. The gene calls are TRBV7-3 and TRBJ2-1; D possibly uses TRBD1 or TRBD2 (5 bases each). CDR1 and CDR2 from the germline V gene are SGHTA and FQGTGA. The CDR3 runs 14 residues. The V and J ends lost 0 bases and 5 bases respectively, with 8 bases between them.

This clonotype was observed a handful of times. The chain combines TRBV29-1 with TRBJ2-7; 8 bases match TRBD2. Germline values: CDR1 SQVTM, CDR2 ANQGSEA. V trimming: 5 bases; J trimming: 2 bases; junction bases outside the gene matches: 5. The CDR3 runs to 13 residues. The CDR3 coding sequence is TGCAGCGTTCGGGGGGGCCGAGCCTACGAGCAGTACTTC. Its protein is CSVRGGRAYEQYF.

This clonotype was found many times. This chain connects TRBV24-1 to TRBJ1-2; D gene unclear. The CDR3 covers 13 residues. Germline CDR1 and CDR2: KGHDR and SFDVKD. Trimming shortened V by 5 bases and J by 2 bases, and 8 bases separated the two germline ends. The CDR3 sequence: CATSVDENYGYTF. CDR3 DNA: TGTGCCACCAGTGTGGACGAGAACTATGGCTACACCTTC.

The chain combines TRBV19 with TRBJ2-1; 8 nucleotides align to TRBD2. CDR3 size: 14 residues. CDR1 and CDR2 from the germline V gene are LNHDA and SQIVND (reference sequence). Trimming removed 4 bases from V and 4 bases from J; junction bases left unmatched: 3. The CDR3 nucleotides are TGTGCCAGTAGTACTGAGCGGGAGTACAATGAGCAGTTCTTC. Protein sequence: CASSTEREYNEQFF.

The gene calls are TRBV30 and TRBJ2-1; TRBD1 matches at 8 bases. From germline, CDR1 is GTSNPN and CDR2 SVGIG (reference sequence). After removal of 3 bases from V and 0 bases from J, the junction contained 13 bases not matched to a gene. The CDR3 runs to 18 residues. CDR3: CAWRPRGWTGSSYNEQFF. For the CDR3, the DNA is TGTGCCTGGAGACCTAGGGGGTGGACAGGGAGCTCCTACAATGAGCAGTTCTTC.

This clonotype showed up many times. The chain carries TRBV27 and TRBJ2-2; possibly TRBD1 or TRBD2 for D (5 bases each). V gave up 1 base and J gave up 5 bases, with 8 bases separating them. Germline V gene lookup returns CDR1 MNHEY and CDR2 SMNVEV (reference sequence). The CDR3 contains 14 residues. The CDR3 sequence is CASSLFWGTGELFF. DNA for the CDR3: TGTGCCAGCAGTTTATTTTGGGGGACCGGGGAGCTGTTTTTT.

This clonotype has a count of ten or more. V usage is TRBV4-1 and J usage is TRBJ2-1; 8 bases map to TRBD1. With V trimmed by 5 bases and J by 5 bases, 11 bases remained unmatched. The CDR3 covers 16 residues. Germline V gene data show CDR1 as MGHRA and CDR2 as YSYEKL. The CDR3 DNA reads as TGCGCCAGCAGCTTAAGCAGGGGGCATGAAGACAATGAGCAGTTCTTC. Amino acids: CASSLSRGHEDNEQFF.

This clonotype has a count of ten or more. The chain uses TRBV5-1 and TRBJ2-3; D is perhaps TRBD1 (5 bases). V was pared by 0 bases and J by 0 bases, with 11 bases between. Germline CDR1 reads SGHRS; CDR2 reads YFSETQ. CDR3 size: 16 residues. The CDR3 loop reads CASSLGGAVSTDTQYF. The CDR3 coding sequence is TGCGCCAGCAGCTTGGGTGGGGCAGTTAGCACAGATACGCAGTATTTT. Together with reference TRBV5-1 and TRBJ2-3, the CDR3 gives the full variable domain: KAGVTQTPRYLIKTRGQQVTLSCSPISGHRSVSWYQQTPGQGLQFLFEYFSETQRNKGNFPGRFSGRQFSNSRSEMNVSTLELGDSALYLCASSLGGAVSTDTQYFGPGTRLTVL.

This clonotype was counted ten times or more. The V call is TRBV5-1, the J call TRBJ2-1, with D tentatively TRBD1 or TRBD2 (5 bases each). The CDR3 covers 15 residues. V was trimmed by 4 bases and J by 3 bases, leaving 14 bases between them. Per germline, CDR1 SGHRS and CDR2 YFSETQ. CDR3 sequence reads: CASSTGTDNYNEQFF. Here the CDR3 DNA reads TGCGCCAGCAGCACCGGGACGGACAACTACAATGAGCAGTTCTTC.

This sequence joins TRBV12-5 and TRBJ2-7; D gene ambiguous. Trimming took off 6 bases at V and 4 bases at J, with 10 bases between the two ends. Germline V gene lookup returns CDR1 LGHNT and CDR2 FRNRAP. CDR3 length equals 12 residues. The CDR3 protein is CASGQILYEQYF. The CDR3 DNA reads as TGTGCTAGTGGCCAGATACTATACGAGCAGTACTTC. The full variable domain, its missing parts supplied by reference TRBV12-5 and TRBJ2-7, is DARVTQTPRHKVTEMGQEVTMRCQPILGHNTVFWYRQTMMQGLELLAYFRNRAPLDDSGMPKDRFSAEMPDATLATLKIQPSEPRDSAVYFCASGQILYEQYFGPGTRLTVT.

Points on this clonotype: Given a much more abundant clone one base away, this may be a read error. This chain joins TRBV6-5 and TRBJ2-6; tentatively, D is TRBD1 (5 bases). CDR3 size: 14 residues. Per germline, CDR1 MNHEY and CDR2 SVGAGI. CDR3 bases: TGTGCCAGCAGTTTCGACTCTGGGGCCAACATCCTGACTTTC. Amino acids: CASSFDSGANILTF.

This clonotype was detected many times. CDR3 loop: CASSFARVTDTQYF. The CDR3 nucleotides are TGTGCCAGCAGTTTCGCCAGAGTCACAGATACGCAGTATTTT. The chain recombines TRBV28 with TRBJ2-3; D is unresolved. Germline lookup yields CDR1 MDHEN and CDR2 SYDVKM. This CDR3 has 14 amino acids. Trimming shortened V by 3 bases and J by 2 bases, and 9 bases separated the two germline ends. The entire variable domain, with the rest obtained from reference TRBV28 and TRBJ2-3, is as follows: DVKVTQSSRYLVKRTGEKVFLECVQDMDHENMFWYRQDPGLGLRLIYFSYDVKMKEKGDIPEGYSVSREKKERFSLILESASTNQTSMYLCASSFARVTDTQYFGPGTRLTVL.

This clonotype was seen repeatedly, ten times or more. The V gene is TRBV6-2 or TRBV6-3, the J gene TRBJ2-5; TRBD2 matches 7 bases. In germline, CDR1 is MNHEY, CDR2 SVGEGT. The CDR3 is made up of 15 amino acids. The V and J ends lost 0 bases and 2 bases, in that order; junction bases with no gene match: 3. Written as DNA, the CDR3 is TGTGCCAGCAGTTACTCGGGAGGGGAGCAAGAGACCCAGTACTTC. This gives the protein CASSYSGGEQETQYF.

Ten or more counts support this clonotype. The V gene is TRBV29-1, the J gene TRBJ2-7; the match to TRBD2 covers 8 bases. Germline V gene sequence: CDR1 SQVTM, CDR2 ANQGSEA. Germline trimming cut 0 bases from V and 2 bases from J; bases unmatched to any gene: 9. The CDR3 has 16 amino acids. Here the CDR3 DNA reads TGCAGCGTTGAAGATCGTGGTAGCGGGAATCCCTACGAGCAGTACTTC. Translating gives CSVEDRGSGNPYEQYF.

The sample holds many counts of this clonotype. The rearrangement links TRBV6-5 to TRBJ1-1; 7 nucleotides agree with TRBD1. The CDR3 has 13 amino acids. In germline, CDR1 is MNHEY, CDR2 SVGAGI. Trimming removed 6 bases from V and 10 bases from J; junction bases left unmatched: 11. The CDR3 coding sequence is TGTGCCAGCAGATACCATACAGGGGAATTAGCTTTCTTT. It yields the protein CASRYHTGELAFF.

V usage is TRBV23-1 and J usage is TRBJ2-3; D not certain. TRBV23-1 counts as an open reading frame of uncertain function. The CDR3 runs to 14 residues. The V end lost 10 bases, the J end lost 0 bases, and 14 bases lay between the germline ends. The chain's CDR3 is CATCQQESTDTQYF. CDR3 sequence (DNA): TGCGCCACCTGTCAGCAGGAGAGCACAGATACGCAGTATTTT.

This clonotype was detected ten times or more. V usage is TRBV15 and J usage is TRBJ2-2; D unresolved. Deletions cut 0 bases from V and 4 bases from J, with 3 bases between. This CDR3 spans 13 amino acids. Germline V CDR1 and CDR2: LNHNV, YYDKDF (reference sequence). The CDR3 DNA is TGTGCCACCAGCAGAGATCGCACCGGGGAGCTGTTTTTT. It specifies CATSRDRTGELFF.